A single sample gave rise to the 26 T cell receptor beta chains below, sequenced in a study of blood T cell repertoires in COVID-19. Profiling relied on immunoSEQ multiplex PCR, and the TCRdb table lists in-frame clones only, not all of them. The sample has fewer than 90,000 clones; 75% to 85% are singletons. Sequencing was performed on peripheral blood. The receptors were sampled from a woman of 80 years or more with acute or convalescent COVID-19.

The table lists this clone with a few counts. The chain carries TRBV29-1 and TRBJ1-3; possible D gene TRBD1, 6 bases. This CDR3 has 13 amino acids. Germline values: CDR1 SQVTM, CDR2 ANQGSEA. V gave up 6 bases and J gave up 2 bases, with 11 bases separating them. The CDR3 protein is CSVYNRAGNTIYF. The DNA for the CDR3 is TGCAGCGTGTATAACAGGGCTGGAAACACCATATATTTT.

V is TRBV15 and J is TRBJ2-5; tentatively, D is TRBD2 (6 bases). The germline V and J ends were trimmed by 5 bases and 2 bases, with 18 bases remaining between them. Germline lookup yields CDR1 LNHNV and CDR2 YYDKDF (reference sequence). The CDR3 sequence is 16 residues long. The CDR3 loop reads CATSLPQTGLQETQYF. DNA of the CDR3: TGTGCCACCAGCCTTCCTCAGACGGGACTTCAAGAGACCCAGTACTTC. The variable domain in full, with the rest retrieved from reference TRBV15 and TRBJ2-5, is DAMVIQNPRYQVTQFGKPVTLSCSQTLNHNVMYWYQQKSSQAPKLLFHYYDKDFNNEADTPDNFQSRRPNTSFCFLDIRSPGLGDTAMYLCATSLPQTGLQETQYFGPGTRLLVL.

The genes are TRBV19 and TRBJ2-2; TRBD1 might be the D (5 bases). Trimming removed 3 bases at V and 7 bases at J, with 15 bases between. Germline V gene lookup returns CDR1 LNHDA and CDR2 SQIVND (reference sequence). The CDR3 has 15 amino acids. CDR3 sequence reads: CASSMGRARGGELFF. The CDR3 nucleotides read TGTGCCAGTAGTATGGGCAGGGCAAGGGGCGGGGAGCTGTTTTTT.

The chain combines TRBV6-5 with TRBJ1-5, with D possibly TRBD1 on 6 matching bases. The CDR3 is 15 residues long. Trimming pared 6 bases from V and 2 bases from J, leaving 14 bases between. Looked up from germline, CDR1 is MNHEY and CDR2 is SVGAGI. Here the CDR3 reads CASSPEGVRNQPQHF. For the CDR3, the DNA is TGTGCCAGCAGCCCCGAGGGGGTACGCAATCAGCCCCAGCATTTT.

The V gene is TRBV18, the J gene TRBJ1-1, with TRBD1 as a possible D gene (5 bases). CDR1 and CDR2 (germline): KGHSH, LQKENI. Trimming pared 4 bases from V and 5 bases from J, leaving 17 bases between. The CDR3 length is 15 residues. The DNA for the CDR3 is TGTGCCAGCTCACTCCCAGGGTCGATGGGTACTGAAGCTTTCTTT. Encoded protein: CASSLPGSMGTEAFF.

This clone was counted a few times. The V and J genes are TRBV9 and TRBJ2-7; D not resolved. This CDR3 spans 15 amino acids. Trimming took 0 bases from V and 0 from J, leaving 10 bases between them. Germline V gives CDR1 SGDLS, CDR2 YYNGEE. In DNA, the CDR3 is TGTGCCAGCAGCGTAGGTAATCCGAGCTCCTACGAGCAGTACTTC. This translates into CASSVGNPSSYEQYF. Based on the CDR3 plus reference TRBV9 and TRBJ2-7, the full variable domain is DSGVTQTPKHLITATGQRVTLRCSPRSGDLSVYWYQQSLDQGLQFLIQYYNGEERAKGNILERFSAQQFPDLHSELNLSSLELGDSALYFCASSVGNPSSYEQYFGPGTRLTVT.

The chain carries TRBV2 and TRBJ2-4; tentatively, D is TRBD2 (5 bases). Germline V gene lookup returns CDR1 SNHLY and CDR2 FYNNEI. V was shortened by 2 bases and J by 8 bases, with 19 bases between the two germline ends. The CDR3 totals 16 residues. The CDR3 sequence is CASSESEGGRGDIQYF. The CDR3 DNA is TGTGCCAGCAGTGAATCCGAAGGCGGGCGTGGGGACATTCAGTACTTC.

This clone is a singleton in its sample. The chain links TRBV4-2 to TRBJ2-4; perhaps TRBD2 as D (6 bases). The ends were cut back, 0 bases at V and 7 bases at J, with 13 bases in the middle. CDR3 size: 15 residues. Germline CDR1 and CDR2: LGHNA and YNFKEQ. The CDR3 DNA is TGTGCCAGCAGCCAAGACTGGCGGGAAGGGAACATTCAGTACTTC. It specifies CASSQDWREGNIQYF.

CDR3 DNA sequence: TGTGCCAGCAGTCGAACAGCCGGGCAGTACTTC. Protein sequence: CASSRTAGQYF. The V call is TRBV2, the J call TRBJ2-7, with unresolved D. Looked up from germline, CDR1 is SNHLY and CDR2 is FYNNEI. Between the trimmed V and J ends, which lost 5 bases and 9 bases, there was a span of 11 bases. The CDR3 contains 11 residues.

V gene TRBV29-1 combines with J gene TRBJ2-1; 9 bases agree with TRBD2. The CDR3 has 17 residues. Looked up from germline, CDR1 is SQVTM and CDR2 is ANQGSEA. The trim removed 8 bases at V and 4 bases at J, leaving 18 bases unmatched. The chain's CDR3 is CSHVTSAGGTAYNEQFF. The CDR3 DNA sequence: TGCAGCCACGTCACCTCGGCGGGAGGGACAGCATACAATGAGCAGTTCTTC.

The chain joins TRBV5-1 to TRBJ1-1, with D perhaps TRBD1 (6 bases). The CDR3 loop spans 15 amino acids. Germline V gene lookup returns CDR1 SGHRS and CDR2 YFSETQ. V was clipped by 3 bases and J by 0 bases, with 12 bases between them. The CDR3 nucleotides read TGCGCCAGCAGCTATTCGACAGGAATGAACACTGAAGCTTTCTTT. Residues: CASSYSTGMNTEAFF. The full variable domain, rest sourced from reference TRBV5-1 and TRBJ1-1, is KAGVTQTPRYLIKTRGQQVTLSCSPISGHRSVSWYQQTPGQGLQFLFEYFSETQRNKGNFPGRFSGRQFSNSRSEMNVSTLELGDSALYLCASSYSTGMNTEAFFGQGTRLTVV.

The chain employs TRBV5-6 and TRBJ2-2; D is uncertain. Trimming took off 1 base at V and 4 bases at J, with 8 bases between the two ends. This CDR3 has 14 residues. CDR1 and CDR2 from the germline V gene are SGHDT and YYEEEE. In DNA form, the CDR3 reads TGTGCCAGCAGCTTGATCGGTTTCACCGGGGAGCTGTTTTTT. Translation gives CASSLIGFTGELFF.

The V gene is TRBV10-2, the J gene TRBJ2-5, with 12 bases fitting TRBD2. Trimming at V came to 8 bases and at J to 2 bases, leaving 9 bases not matched to a gene. This CDR3 has 16 amino acids. Per germline, CDR1 WSHSY and CDR2 SAAADI. The CDR3, as DNA: TGCGCCAGCTCTATTACTAGCGGGAGGCCACAAGAGACCCAGTACTTC. Translating it yields CASSITSGRPQETQYF.

This chain uses TRBV12-2 with TRBJ1-6. TRBV12-2 is labeled a pseudogene. The CDR3 runs 18 residues. CDR3 in DNA: TGTGCAAGTCGCTTGTGGTTTACCCCTAGCTCCTATAATTCACCCCTCCACTTT. Protein: CASRLWFTPSSYNSPLHF.

The chain links TRBV5-1 to TRBJ2-5; weak D call: TRBD2 (6 bases). Germline values: CDR1 SGHRS, CDR2 YFSETQ. CDR3 length equals 15 residues. Trimming took 3 bases from V and 1 from J, leaving 13 bases between them. The DNA for the CDR3 is TGCGCCAGCAGCTCCTCCGGCGGGACCCAAGAGACCCAGTACTTC. Encoded protein: CASSSSGGTQETQYF.

The gene calls are TRBV5-4 and TRBJ2-7; 13 bases line up with TRBD2. Germline trimming cut 0 bases from V and 4 bases from J; bases unmatched to any gene: 4. Germline loops: CDR1 SGHNT, CDR2 YYREEE (reference sequence). The CDR3 is 16 amino acids. The CDR3 DNA is TGTGCCAGCAGCTTGGGGACTAGCGGGGGTAATTACGAGCAGTACTTC. Encoded protein: CASSLGTSGGNYEQYF.

The count of this clone is one. The rearrangement joins TRBV10-3 to TRBJ1-6; D not certain. Germline-derived CDR1 and CDR2 are ENHRY and SYGVKD. Trimming stripped 2 bases from V and 10 bases from J, with 15 bases between. CDR3 size: 15 residues. The CDR3 spells CAISEREGSRSPLHF. The CDR3 bases are TGTGCCATCAGTGAGCGAGAGGGTAGTCGGTCACCCCTCCACTTT.

The V gene is TRBV19, the J gene TRBJ2-2; 10 bases agree with TRBD2. With V trimmed by 7 bases and J by 4 bases, 9 bases remained unmatched. Germline V gene lookup returns CDR1 LNHDA and CDR2 SQIVND (reference sequence). The CDR3 totals 16 residues. CDR3 in amino acids: CASTGLAAMGTGELFF. The CDR3 nucleotides are TGTGCCAGTACCGGACTAGCGGCGATGGGCACCGGGGAGCTGTTTTTT.

J is TRBJ1-2 and V is TRBV5-4; weak D call: TRBD1 (6 bases). There are 15 residues in the CDR3. Germline values: CDR1 SGHNT, CDR2 YYREEE (reference sequence). With 4 bases removed from V and 4 bases from J, the gap between germline ends came to 17 bases. This CDR3 reads CASSIPGVSSYGYTF. CDR3 nucleotide sequence: TGTGCCAGCAGCATCCCAGGGGTCAGTAGCTATGGCTACACCTTC.

The chain links TRBV12-1 to TRBJ1-3; TRBD1, the table's D call, was not compared with the DNA. TRBV12-1 corresponds to a pseudogene. The CDR3 runs 11 residues. The CDR3 protein is CASSYRNTIYF. CDR3 DNA: TGTGCCAGCAGCTACAGAAACACCATATATTTT.

The chain combines TRBV5-4 with TRBJ2-7; D perhaps matches TRBD1 (6 bases). The germline V and J ends were trimmed by 4 bases and 3 bases, with 17 bases remaining between them. The CDR3 has 15 amino acids. The germline gives CDR1 SGHNT, CDR2 YYREEE (reference sequence). CDR3 amino acids: CASSPGTRPSYEQYF. DNA for the CDR3: TGTGCCAGCAGCCCCGGGACACGTCCTAGCTACGAGCAGTACTTC.

The chain carries TRBV5-1 and TRBJ2-1; possible D gene TRBD1, 6 bases. This CDR3 region has 14 residues. Germline V CDR1 and CDR2: SGHRS, YFSETQ. The V gene lost 3 bases and the J gene lost 6 bases, with 13 bases spanning the gap. The chain's CDR3 is CASSSITGFNEQFF. CDR3 DNA: TGCGCCAGCAGCTCTATAACAGGGTTCAATGAGCAGTTCTTC.

This clone was counted once. J is TRBJ2-1 and V is TRBV12-5; D remains ambiguous. CDR3 length equals 13 residues. V was shortened by 2 bases and J by 8 bases, with 10 bases between the two germline ends. Germline lookup yields CDR1 LGHNT and CDR2 FRNRAP. CDR3 loop: CASGLSQNDEQFF. CDR3 bases: TGTGCTAGTGGTTTGTCGCAGAACGATGAGCAGTTCTTC.

This clone was seen a few times. The chain has TRBV25-1 and TRBJ2-1; 7 bases line up with TRBD2. The CDR3 extends over 14 amino acids. The J segment lost 2 bases and the V segment lost 5 bases, leaving 3 bases of the junction unmatched. Germline-derived CDR1 and CDR2 are MGHDK and SYGVNS. CDR3 nucleotide sequence: TGTGCCAGCAGTCGCGGGAGCCCCTACAATGAGCAGTTCTTC. Translating gives CASSRGSPYNEQFF. Drawing the rest from reference TRBV25-1 and TRBJ2-1, the complete variable domain is EADIYQTPRYLVIGTGKKITLECSQTMGHDKMYWYQQDPGMELHLIHYSYGVNSTEKGDLSSESTVSRIRTEHFPLTLESARPSHTSQYLCASSRGSPYNEQFFGPGTRLTVL.

V gene TRBV11-2 combines with J gene TRBJ1-1, with 10 bases identical to TRBD1. The CDR3 contains 15 residues. The trim removed 3 bases at V and 5 bases at J, leaving 6 bases unmatched. CDR1 SGHAT and CDR2 FQNNGV come from the germline V gene. The CDR3 sequence is CASSFPGQGVTEAFF. The CDR3 DNA sequence: TGTGCCAGCAGCTTCCCAGGACAGGGGGTGACTGAAGCTTTCTTT.

The rearrangement uses TRBV5-6 and TRBJ2-1; D gene ambiguous. The CDR3 totals 15 residues. Trimming took off 0 bases at V and 2 bases at J, with 9 bases between the two ends. Germline lookup yields CDR1 SGHDT and CDR2 YYEEEE. The CDR3 DNA is TGTGCCAGCAGCTTGGGAGGAACTACCTACAATGAGCAGTTCTTC. This translates into CASSLGGTTYNEQFF.